This T cell receptor beta chain was obtained from a study of beta chain features in type 1 diabetes. Germline V gene lookup returns CDR1 LGHNA and CDR2 YNFKEQ. CDR3 length: 14 amino acids. Trimming removed 9 bases at V and 1 base at J, with 15 bases between. Regarding the study as a whole: The similarity of naive, central memory and Treg TCRB repertoires appeared greater among patients than among healthy donors. Insertion counts at VDJ junctions were lower in type 1 diabetes patients, who also showed more deletions there.

Every bit of the isolated RNA underwent reverse transcription, so sequencing read expressed TCRB transcripts. Only in-frame clones appear in the TCRdb table, and some are missing; sequencing was by immunoSEQ multiplex PCR. The sample lists some 900,000 clones, roughly 15% occurring once. As concerns this clone: The antigen remains unidentified.

This sequence joins TRBV4-2 and TRBJ2-5; a weak D match, TRBD2 (5 bases). Specimen: naive CD4+ T cells from blood. The receptor's source is a woman under 30 in good health. The CDR3 nucleotides are TGTGCCAGTTCCGGGGAAAGTAGCCAAGAGACCCAGTACTTC. Its protein is CASSGESSQETQYF.